The 12 T cell receptor beta chains given below trace back to one sample, sequenced in a study of cytomegalovirus exposure and HLA in healthy donors. PCR involved 60 Vbeta and 13 Jbeta primers. The protocol was immunoSEQ multiplex PCR, while the TCRdb copy is restricted to in-frame clones and leaves out a portion. This sample's table has around 120,000 clones. The sequenced material came from PBMCs. The receptors derive from a man aged 45-65 years in good health and CMV-seronegative.

The chain employs TRBV9 and TRBJ2-2; D is unresolved. Trimming pared 0 bases from V and 1 base from J, leaving 4 bases between. This CDR3 region has 14 residues. Germline V gene lookup returns CDR1 SGDLS and CDR2 YYNGEE. CDR3 protein: CASSVAGNTGELFF. The CDR3 bases are TGTGCCAGCAGCGTAGCCGGGAACACCGGGGAGCTGTTTTTT.

The chain carries TRBV7-9 and TRBJ1-3, with TRBD1 identical over 8 bases. The J segment lost 0 bases and the V segment lost 5 bases, leaving 12 bases of the junction unmatched. Germline V lookup: CDR1 SEHNR, CDR2 FQNEAQ (reference sequence). The CDR3 extends over 18 amino acids. The CDR3 protein is CASSPQPGQANSGNTIYF. As DNA, the CDR3 is TGTGCCAGCAGCCCCCAACCGGGACAGGCGAACTCTGGAAACACCATATATTTT.

This rearrangement joins TRBV18 to TRBJ2-7; 11 bases align to TRBD1. Germline CDR1 KGHSH, CDR2 LQKENI. With 3 bases clipped from V and 10 bases from J, the junction kept 2 bases outside the gene matches. The CDR3 runs to 12 residues. CDR3: CASSPRTGGQYF. In nucleotides, the CDR3 is TGTGCCAGCTCACCGAGGACAGGGGGCCAGTACTTC. Together with reference TRBV18 and TRBJ2-7, the CDR3 gives the full variable domain: NAGVMQNPRHLVRRRGQEARLRCSPMKGHSHVYWYRQLPEEGLKFMVYLQKENIIDESGMPKERFSAEFPKEGPSILRIQQVVRGDSAAYFCASSPRTGGQYFGPGTRLTVT.

The DNA for the CDR3 is TGTGCCAGCAGTCCCCGGGACATATCCCGCACTGAAGCTTTCTTT. Its translation is CASSPRDISRTEAFF. The chain is built from TRBV25-1 and TRBJ1-1; TRBD1 is a possible D gene (6 bases). The CDR3 runs to 15 residues. Germline CDR1 is MGHDK and CDR2 is SYGVNS. V gave up 5 bases and J gave up 4 bases, with 17 bases separating them.

The chain has TRBV19 and TRBJ1-5, with D perhaps TRBD1 (5 bases). The length of the CDR3 is 14 residues. Germline-derived CDR1 and CDR2 are LNHDA and SQIVND (reference sequence). V was trimmed by 3 bases and J by 2 bases, leaving 8 bases between them. The CDR3 sequence: CASSIGRGNQPQHF. In DNA form, the CDR3 reads TGTGCCAGTAGTATTGGCAGGGGCAATCAGCCCCAGCATTTT.

The gene calls are TRBV6-6 and TRBJ1-2; D not certain. The CDR3 has 13 amino acids. V gave up 8 bases and J gave up 0 bases, with 10 bases separating them. Germline V gene lookup returns CDR1 MNHNY and CDR2 SVGAGI (reference sequence). CDR3 region: CASSLTSNYGYTF. CDR3 nucleotides: TGTGCCAGCTCCCTGACTTCTAACTATGGCTACACCTTC.

This chain links TRBV5-6 with TRBJ1-2; the match to TRBD1 covers 7 bases. The V gene's germline CDR1 is SGHDT and CDR2 YYEEEE. CDR3 length: 16 amino acids. The V and J ends lost 0 bases and 4 bases, in that order; junction bases with no gene match: 9. CDR3 sequence: CASSLGRQGLSYGYTF. The CDR3 DNA reads as TGTGCCAGCAGCTTGGGTCGACAGGGTTTGAGCTATGGCTACACCTTC. Full variable domain (rest looked up from reference TRBV5-6 and TRBJ1-2): DAGVTQSPTHLIKTRGQQVTLRCSPKSGHDTVSWYQQALGQGPQFIFQYYEEEERQRGNFPDRFSGHQFPNYSSELNVNALLLGDSALYLCASSLGRQGLSYGYTFGSGTRLTVV.

This CDR3 reads CASSRAGTQETQYF. The DNA for the CDR3 is TGTGCCAGCAGCCGCGCGGGTACACAAGAGACCCAGTACTTC. The chain joins TRBV11-3 to TRBJ2-5; tentative D call: TRBD2 (5 bases). The length of the CDR3 is 14 residues. With 5 bases removed from V and 2 bases from J, the gap between germline ends came to 12 bases. Looked up from germline, CDR1 is SGHNT and CDR2 is YENEEA.

The J gene is TRBJ2-7, the V gene TRBV6-5, with D tentatively TRBD2 (5 bases). V was shortened by 6 bases and J by 7 bases, with 16 bases between the two germline ends. The CDR3 consists of 13 residues. The V gene's germline CDR1 is MNHEY and CDR2 SVGAGI. In nucleotides, the CDR3 is TGTGCCAGCAGAGGAATCAAAACGGGAGAGCAGTACTTC. Its protein product is CASRGIKTGEQYF.

The chain links TRBV4-2 to TRBJ2-1; tentatively, D is TRBD2 (6 bases). The germline V and J ends were trimmed by 0 bases and 9 bases, with 15 bases remaining between them. Germline-derived CDR1 and CDR2 are LGHNA and YNFKEQ. The CDR3 covers 15 residues. Written as DNA, the CDR3 is TGTGCCAGCAGCCAAGAAGGGAGACTAGTTATTGAGCAGTTCTTC. It translates to CASSQEGRLVIEQFF.

This rearrangement joins TRBV12-5 to TRBJ2-1; TRBD2 is a possible D gene (7 bases). CDR1 LGHNT and CDR2 FRNRAP come from the germline V gene. Trimming left V 5 bases short and J 10 bases short, with 21 bases between. The length of the CDR3 is 15 residues. CDR3 DNA: TGTGCTAGTGGTGGGGTAACGGCGGGCGGGGGCGAGCAGTTCTTC. It specifies CASGGVTAGGGEQFF.

The chain carries TRBV18 and TRBJ2-6; D is ambiguous. The CDR3 totals 18 residues. Between the trimmed V and J ends, which lost 0 bases and 0 bases, there was a span of 12 bases. Per the germline V gene, CDR1 is KGHSH and CDR2 is LQKENI. CDR3 amino acids: CASSPPAVLNSGANVLTF. The DNA of the CDR3 is TGTGCCAGCTCACCACCGGCAGTTCTGAACTCTGGGGCCAACGTCCTGACTTTC.